This TCR beta chain was sequenced for a study of cytomegalovirus exposure and HLA in healthy donors (dated by TCRdb to about 2017). About the study as a whole: An earlier analysis of several hundred of the donors reported more than 250 Gb of sequence data and some 120 million unique TCR beta sequences from about 180 million T cells. Roughly 5 DR-DQ haplotypes were handled as single units for association and clustering because linkage in the cohort was strong. To predict cytomegalovirus infection status, the study combined high-throughput TCR immunosequencing, statistical association of individual TCRs with disease status, and machine learning. Alongside the repertoire data, information on donor age, sex, ethnicity and CMV serostatus was compiled. To decide whether each TCR beta V gene segment behaved as functional or pseudogenic, an earlier analysis of approximately 620 of the donors relied on high-throughput TCR beta sequencing. The study was designed to test whether signatures of past pathogen exposure could be identified by cataloging public T cell receptors. Every repertoire in the discovery cohort had been generated on one and the same sequencing platform. Rather than using new phenotypic data, the later analysis identified candidate immune exposures from TCR beta sequences and from how often those sequences occurred across donors. In addition to the first cohort of roughly 700 subjects, a separate validation cohort of approximately 130 different subjects was used. A later genetic analysis took genome-wide SNP genotypes for about three fifths of the roughly 700 donors and used that subset as a discovery cohort. The number of donors typed differed by locus, with roughly 629-640 for A, B, C, DRB1 and DQB1, more than 500 for DQA1, 600 to 610 for DPA1, and 472 for DPB1. Among some 400 genotyped donors of the cohort, an average of around 250,000 unique TCR beta nucleotide sequences was sequenced per donor, of which about 19% were non-productive. A later analysis re-examined previously published TCR beta repertoires from 600 to 700 donors and added high-resolution HLA genotyping to investigate patterns of TCR occurrence. HLA typing covered class I and class II loci at four-digit resolution. Of the 300 to 500 genotyped donors, 81% were placed in the genetic ancestry cluster associated with self-reported Caucasian donors. An early release that covered some 640 HLA-typed donors contained approximately 300 gigabases of sequencing data and around 85 million unique TCR sequences. Using immunosequencing, the study profiled T cell repertoires from around 670 subjects and related those repertoires to cytomegalovirus serostatus. Findings and caveats that apply to the study as a whole: This cohort had only TCR beta chains sequenced, and the lack of alpha or paired-chain data limited which features could be detected. A further reported finding was that TCR beta sequences accurately predicted the HLA-A and HLA-B alleles for most subjects in the first cohort. A later analysis reported that several top co-occurrence clusters appeared linked to parvovirus B19, influenza, CMV and Epstein-Barr virus. The earlier analysis of 587 of the donors excluded some 16 rarely observed V segments, including chromosome 9 orphons, because counts were too low. Because some donors lacked HLA typing at each locus, the association tests relied only on the typed subset. The presence/absence analyses assumed that sequencing depth was roughly uniform across donors, and that assumption may not be true. The only immune exposure information available for the cohort was CMV serostatus. Linkage disequilibrium might explain the correlated functional status among segregating V segments, but an unknown experimental factor could not be ruled out. In a later analysis, around 17,000 TCR beta sequences were associated with specific HLA alleles at a false discovery rate of 0.05. In a later analysis, TCR association rates were found to vary across HLA loci, with the most associated TCRs seen for DRB1 alleles and the fewest for HLA-C alleles. Broadly in line with IMGT annotations, most TCR beta V segments showed up in productive rearrangements about 87% or about 30% of the time in an earlier analysis of approximately 640 of the donors. According to a later analysis, most CMV-associated TCR beta chains appeared to be HLA-restricted, and the HLA associations seemed to be driven largely by CMV exposure. It was suggested by the authors that the approach could potentially be generalized to other disease states and immunological phenotypes. A cluster of highly shared sequence variants was judged likely to represent a technical artifact of the sequencing pipeline. An association between a missense DCLRE1C variant and V-gene and J-gene trimming of TCR beta chains was found in a later genetic analysis and replicated in an independent cohort. Strong co-occurrence of HLA alleles, especially DR and DQ, made assigning TCR associations to individual alleles difficult. Compared with equally common non-associated chains, HLA-associated TCR beta chains in a later analysis were more clonally expanded and had lower generation probabilities. The classifier was reported to diagnose cytomegalovirus status with high specificity and sensitivity in both the original cohort and the validation cohort. In vitro tests confirmed that a few of the cytomegalovirus-associated TCR beta chains recognize cytomegalovirus antigens. Compared with the roughly 700-donor mean, donors in an Asian-associated ancestry cluster had fewer N-insertions in productive TCRs, according to a later genetic analysis. In the study, 164 TCR beta chains were listed as associated with cytomegalovirus. While some public TCRs were present in many individuals, most TCR sequences turned up only very rarely across donors.

The cohort comprised some 730 healthy bone marrow donors. Cohort members were all nominally healthy when sampled, although unrecorded immune exposures were likely present. The donor tested CMV seronegative and was one of the 352 seronegative cohort members. Every donor gave a peripheral blood sample, and the peripheral blood mononuclear cells from that sample were used for TCR beta sequencing. The Qiagen DNeasy Blood Extraction Kit was used to extract genomic DNA from the blood cell samples. Library creation used the immunoSEQ multiplex PCR assay. For the multiplex PCR, a mixture combining 60 forward primers for TCR Vbeta segments and 13 reverse primers for TCR Jbeta segments was used. The CDR3 region of rearranged TCR beta genes was amplified from genomic DNA by a multiplex PCR assay. On the Illumina HiSeq System, the amplified TCR beta libraries were sequenced as 87-base-pair reads. The original pipeline was this. Across the 700 or so repertoires, a later analysis counted roughly 84 million unique TCR beta chains, roughly 11 million of which were shared by at least two donors. Raw reads were error-corrected and collapsed into unique sequences by a nearest-neighbor algorithm in which closely related sequences were merged to remove PCR and sequencing errors. CDR3 sequences were aligned to IMGT reference sequences to assign V, D and J gene segments. For a sequence to be retained, a match of at least six nucleotides was required to both a V gene segment and a J gene segment. A rearrangement counted as productive if the CDR3 had no stop codons and remained in frame with V and J, and every other rearrangement counted as non-productive. Following IMGT convention, CDR3 was defined as the stretch from the second conserved V-encoded cysteine up to the conserved J-encoded phenylalanine. In an earlier analysis of 500 to 650 of the donors, sequences lacking an unambiguous match to a single V gene segment were excluded. An earlier analysis of a few hundred of the donors called V segments functional above 56.7% productive rearrangements and segregating when the between-donor standard deviation exceeded 5%. A statistical classification framework was developed to diagnose cytomegalovirus status using the catalog of TCR beta chain sequences. In a later analysis, V and J genes were assigned by comparing TCR nucleotide sequences against IMGT/GENE-DB human TR gene sequences. A later analysis assigned CDR3 sequences and most-parsimonious VDJ recombination scenarios with the TCRdist pipeline. In a later analysis, every TCR beta chain was defined by the combination of its CDR3 amino acid sequence and its V-gene family, and reads without a unique V-gene family were dropped. To address suspected cross-contamination and a sequencing artifact, a later analysis removed approximately 600 highly shared, low-generation-probability nucleotide sequences. In a later analysis, a clonal expansion index was calculated for each public chain from normalized within-repertoire ranks of inferred template counts. Generation probabilities in a later analysis came from a VDJ recombination model fitted to out-of-frame rearrangements, and those results were checked against IGoR. Hypergeometric tests were used in a later analysis to score TCR-TCR, TCR-HLA and TCR-CMV co-occurrence, with a repertoire-size bias correction applied to the TCR pairs. In a later analysis, false discovery rates were estimated by permuting HLA or CMV assignments 20 times. In a later analysis, co-occurring TCRs were grouped with DBSCAN, and TCRdist sequence similarity was added when clustering was performed within HLA-allele-positive subsets. For co-occurrence clustering, repertoires with fewer than 30,000 or more than 120,000 public chains were excluded, along with five repertoires with anomalous nucleotide sharing. TCRdb mirrors the immuneACCESS table, restricted to in-frame sequences. Some clones are absent from its copies; in checked studies, under half trace to an unresolved V gene, and the reason for the others is unknown. The V and J calls and clone size are taken from that table; D and trimming were inferred from the DNA. This sample is represented by 110,000 to 150,000 clones; around 84% of them were singletons. 2% to 2.5% of the sample is held by the ten biggest clonotypes.

Worth noting for this clone: What this receptor recognizes is not known. No per-base quality is available; no much larger clone lies one base away.

The sequencing sample was made of PBMCs. The source of this sequence is a boy aged 2 to 10 in good health and CMV-seronegative.

Here the CDR3 is given as CASSQSGGSNYGYTF. The bases are TGTGCCAGCAGCCAATCAGGGGGCTCTAACTATGGCTACACCTTC. The rearrangement joined TRBV14 to TRBJ1-2; 8 middle bases align to TRBD1. V lost 2 bases and J lost 0 bases, and the count of bases not matched to a germline gene is 2. From its cysteine to its phenylalanine, the CDR3 spans 15 amino acids. Of the read, only the CDR3 DNA is kept; its 45 bases are in frame from base 1. From the germline V gene, CDR1 is SGHDN and CDR2 is FVKESK.